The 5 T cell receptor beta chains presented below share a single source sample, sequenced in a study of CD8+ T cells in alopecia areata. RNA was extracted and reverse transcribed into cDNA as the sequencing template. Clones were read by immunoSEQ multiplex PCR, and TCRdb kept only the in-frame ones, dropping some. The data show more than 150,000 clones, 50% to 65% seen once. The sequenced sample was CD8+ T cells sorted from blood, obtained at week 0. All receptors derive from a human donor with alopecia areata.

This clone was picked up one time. The CDR3 here is CSAGGDGRYGYTF. Here the CDR3 DNA reads TGCAGCGCCGGAGGCGACGGAAGATATGGCTACACCTTC. This chain connects TRBV29-1 to TRBJ1-2; no clear D. The CDR3 contains 13 residues. The germline CDR1 and CDR2 sequences are SQVTM and ANQGSEA. The V end lost 7 bases, the J end lost 5 bases, and 17 bases lay between the germline ends.

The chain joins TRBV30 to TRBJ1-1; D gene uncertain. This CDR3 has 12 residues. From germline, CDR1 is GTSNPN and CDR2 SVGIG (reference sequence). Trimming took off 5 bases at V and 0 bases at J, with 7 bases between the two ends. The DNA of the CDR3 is TGTGCCTGGTCACTGATGAACACTGAAGCTTTCTTT. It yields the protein CAWSLMNTEAFF.

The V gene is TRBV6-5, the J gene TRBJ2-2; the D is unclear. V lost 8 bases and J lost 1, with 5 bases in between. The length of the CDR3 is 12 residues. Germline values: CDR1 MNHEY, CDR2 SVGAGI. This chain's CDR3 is CASCGNTGELFF. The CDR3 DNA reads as TGTGCCAGCTGCGGGAACACCGGGGAGCTGTTTTTT.

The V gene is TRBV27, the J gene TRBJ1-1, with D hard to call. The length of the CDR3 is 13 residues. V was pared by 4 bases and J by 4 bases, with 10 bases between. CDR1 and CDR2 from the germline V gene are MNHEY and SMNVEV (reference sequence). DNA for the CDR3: TGTGCCAGCAGTTACTTGGTGGGCACTGAAGCTTTCTTT. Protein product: CASSYLVGTEAFF.

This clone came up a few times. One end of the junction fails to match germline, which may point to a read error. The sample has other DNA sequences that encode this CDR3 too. In DNA form, the CDR3 reads TGCGCCAGCAGCCAAGATCCCCCAGCGGGGGCCGCAGATACGCAGTATTTT. It translates to CASSQDPPAGAADTQYF. The chain joins TRBV7-2 to TRBJ2-3, with 8 positions matching TRBD2. Germline CDR1 is SGHTA and CDR2 is FQGNSA. There are 17 residues in the CDR3.